The 2 T cell receptor beta chains in this list originate from one sample, sequenced in a study of control samples from healthy donors and cancer patients. Method: immunoSEQ multiplex PCR; TCRdb's copy keeps in-frame clones and lacks some. Among about 150,000 clones listed, approximately 94% were seen once. The sequencing sample was made of blood. Receptors were obtained from a man in his forties or fifties in good health.

Only one count was recorded for this clone. The chain links TRBV2 to TRBJ1-2; maybe TRBD1 (6 bases). CDR1 is SNHLY and CDR2 is FYNNEI in the germline V gene. The CDR3 totals 14 residues. Between the trimmed V and J ends, which lost 0 bases and 8 bases, there was a span of 13 bases. The CDR3 nucleotides are TGTGCCAGCAGTGAAGCAGGGGGTTTACGGGGCTACACCTTC. Protein product: CASSEAGGLRGYTF. Drawing the rest from reference TRBV2 and TRBJ1-2, the complete variable domain is EPEVTQTPSHQVTQMGQEVILRCVPISNHLYFYWYRQILGQKVEFLVSFYNNEISEKSEIFDDQFSVERPDGSNFTLKIRSTKLEDSAMYFCASSEAGGLRGYTFGSGTRLTVV.

This chain links TRBV27 with TRBJ1-1, with D possibly TRBD1 on 5 matching bases. CDR1 and CDR2 from the germline V gene are MNHEY and SMNVEV (reference sequence). The CDR3 length is 13 residues. The V and J ends lost 7 bases and 4 bases respectively, with 13 bases between them. The CDR3 bases are TGTGCCAGCACCCCCCGGGGGTCCACTGAAGCTTTCTTT. Translating it yields CASTPRGSTEAFF.